The present T cell receptor (beta chain) was sequenced within a study of blood T cell repertoires in COVID-19. Study in general: Sites across the United States, Italy and Spain contributed samples from acute and convalescent COVID-19. Sample material is recorded as cDNA or gDNA derived from T cells, B-cell-depleted T cells, or PBMCs.

Sequencing used immunoSEQ multiplex PCR; TCRdb keeps in-frame clones, though not all of them. The sample records hundreds of thousands of clones, approximately 80% being singletons. V gave up 4 bases and J gave up 5 bases, with 16 bases separating them. CDR3 size: 15 residues. The germline V gene encodes CDR1 SGHDT and CDR2 YYEEEE. Sequenced: peripheral blood. The clonotype comes from a man at least 80 years old with acute or convalescent COVID-19. V usage is TRBV5-6 and J usage is TRBJ1-5; D possibly corresponds to TRBD1 (6 bases). For the CDR3, the DNA is TGTGCCAGCAGCCTAACCTCGGGACATCATCAGCCCCAGCATTTT. Translated: CASSLTSGHHQPQHF.